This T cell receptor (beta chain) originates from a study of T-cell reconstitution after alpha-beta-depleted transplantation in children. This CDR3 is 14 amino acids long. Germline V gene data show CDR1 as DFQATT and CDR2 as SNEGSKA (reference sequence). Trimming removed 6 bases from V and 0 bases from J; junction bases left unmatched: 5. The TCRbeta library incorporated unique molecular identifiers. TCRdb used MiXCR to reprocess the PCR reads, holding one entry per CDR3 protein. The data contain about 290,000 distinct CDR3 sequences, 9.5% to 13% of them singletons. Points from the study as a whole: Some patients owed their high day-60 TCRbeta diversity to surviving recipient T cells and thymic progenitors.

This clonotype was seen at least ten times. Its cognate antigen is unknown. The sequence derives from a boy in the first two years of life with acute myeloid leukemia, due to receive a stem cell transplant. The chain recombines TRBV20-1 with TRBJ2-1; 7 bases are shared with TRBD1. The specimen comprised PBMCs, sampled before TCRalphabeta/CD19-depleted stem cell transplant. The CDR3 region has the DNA TGCAGTGCCAGACAGGGAAACTCCTACAATGAGCAGTTCTTC. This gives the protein CSARQGNSYNEQFF.